The 28 T cell receptor beta chains in this list originate from one sample, sequenced in a study of vaccination and CD4 T cells after COVID-19. Regarding treatment: roughly nine-day PBMC culture with coronavirus spike peptide pools or control peptides (ViraFEST assay). CD4+ T cells that had been cultured provided DNA sequenced with the Oncomine TCR Beta short-read assay. TCRdb redid the calling of the PCR reads with MiXCR, one entry per CDR3 protein. The repertoire includes approximately 13,000 distinct CDR3 sequences, about 25% of them detected once, and roughly 30% sits in the top ten. No antigen has been assigned to these receptors. Sequencing used CD4+ T cells from blood, cultured in vitro, obtained before SARS-CoV-2 vaccination. All receptors come from a human donor who received a COVID-19 vaccine.

The gene calls are TRBV30 and TRBJ2-1, with D hard to call. CDR3 length equals 11 residues. Germline V CDR1 and CDR2: GTSNPN, SVGIG (reference sequence). The V gene lost 0 bases and the J gene lost 8 bases, with 5 bases spanning the gap. The CDR3 coding sequence is TGTGCCTGGAGTGTACTTTATGAGCAGTTCTTC. Translation: CAWSVLYEQFF.

V usage is TRBV10-3 and J usage is TRBJ1-2, with a possible D match to TRBD1 (5 bases). The CDR3 sequence is 14 residues long. V was pared by 1 base and J by 2 bases, with 8 bases between. In germline, CDR1 is ENHRY, CDR2 SYGVKD. CDR3 residues: CAISEFRDNYGYTF. CDR3 sequence (DNA): TGTGCCATCAGTGAGTTCAGGGACAACTATGGCTACACCTTC.

The table lists this clonotype with a few counts. The V gene is TRBV24-1, the J gene TRBJ2-1; 12 nucleotides agree with TRBD2. Trimming cost V 3 bases and J 4 bases; bases outside gene matches: 9. This CDR3 comprises 18 residues. Germline CDR1 and CDR2: KGHDR and SFDVKD. The CDR3 loop reads CATSDPTTSGGVYNEQFF. The DNA of the CDR3 is TGTGCCACCAGTGATCCCACGACTAGCGGGGGTGTATACAATGAGCAGTTCTTC.

The chain carries TRBV19 and TRBJ1-4, with D possibly matching TRBD1 (5 bases). V dropped 3 bases and J dropped 8 bases, with 10 bases sitting between them. Germline V gene lookup returns CDR1 LNHDA and CDR2 SQIVND (reference sequence). The CDR3 contains 13 residues. The DNA for the CDR3 is TGTGCCAGTAGTATGGGGAAGGGGGAAAAACTGTTTTTT. Translated: CASSMGKGEKLFF.

The chain is built from TRBV15 and TRBJ2-1, with D maybe TRBD1 (5 bases). This CDR3 has 16 amino acids. Trimming removed 0 bases at V and 4 bases at J, with 13 bases between. Germline CDR1 reads LNHNV; CDR2 reads YYDKDF (reference sequence). CDR3 DNA sequence: TGTGCCACCAGCAGAGACCGGACAAATGTATACAATGAGCAGTTCTTC. It specifies CATSRDRTNVYNEQFF.

The chain uses TRBV20-1 and TRBJ2-3; D ambiguous. The CDR3 length is 13 residues. Per the germline V gene, CDR1 is DFQATT and CDR2 is SNEGSKA (reference sequence). V lost 6 bases and J 2 bases, leaving 12 bases between the germline ends. CDR3 nucleotide sequence: TGCAGTGCGGCAACGGACCACACAGATACGCAGTATTTT. Protein sequence: CSAATDHTDTQYF.

The V gene is TRBV20-1, the J gene TRBJ1-4; D not resolved. Trimming pared 0 bases from V and 5 bases from J, leaving 7 bases between. Germline V lookup: CDR1 DFQATT, CDR2 SNEGSKA (reference sequence). The CDR3 spans 13 residues. This chain's CDR3 is CSAREPGNEKLFF. The CDR3 DNA reads as TGCAGTGCTAGAGAGCCAGGCAATGAAAAACTGTTTTTT.

This clonotype was counted only a few times. J is TRBJ2-5 and V is TRBV12-3 or TRBV12-4, with TRBD1 matching 8 bases. This CDR3 spans 13 amino acids. Trimming removed 2 bases from V and 5 bases from J; junction bases left unmatched: 1. As DNA, the CDR3 is TGTGCCAGCAGTTTACGACAGGGGGAGACCCAGTACTTC. This codes for CASSLRQGETQYF.

The CDR3 DNA reads as TGTGCCAGCAGGGCTATTGGGGGGGAAGGCTACACCTTC. Amino acid sequence: CASRAIGGEGYTF. The chain employs TRBV2 and TRBJ1-2, with TRBD1 as a possible D gene (5 bases). V dropped 6 bases and J dropped 8 bases, with 16 bases sitting between them. The length of the CDR3 is 13 residues. Looked up from germline, CDR1 is SNHLY and CDR2 is FYNNEI.

This clonotype appeared a few times. This chain connects TRBV19 to TRBJ2-2; perhaps TRBD1 as D (5 bases). The CDR3 loop spans 15 amino acids. Trimming cost V 3 bases and J 3 bases, with 11 bases left between them. Germline loops: CDR1 LNHDA, CDR2 SQIVND (reference sequence). CDR3 residues: CASSIPQDHTGELFF. CDR3 nucleotide sequence: TGTGCCAGTAGTATCCCACAGGACCACACCGGGGAGCTGTTTTTT.

This clonotype turned up a few times. This chain links TRBV12-3 or TRBV12-4 with TRBJ1-6, with a tentative D call TRBD1 (5 bases). V lost 3 bases and J 7 bases, leaving 10 bases between the germline ends. CDR3 length: 14 amino acids. The CDR3 loop reads CASSLRGGNSPLHF. DNA for the CDR3: TGTGCCAGCAGTTTGAGGGGAGGCAATTCACCCCTCCACTTT.

This clonotype has just one count. The chain links TRBV5-5 to TRBJ2-1, with 9 bases identical to TRBD2. The length of the CDR3 is 16 residues. Germline CDR1 reads SGHKS; CDR2 reads YYEKEE (reference sequence). The trim removed 1 base at V and 8 bases at J, leaving 10 bases unmatched. CDR3 in DNA: TGTGCCAGCAGCTTGTATGGCGGGGGGGCCATCTATGAGCAGTTCTTC. This encodes CASSLYGGGAIYEQFF.

For the CDR3, the DNA is TGCAGTGCCCCAAAAATCCGACTAGCGGAGGCAGATACGCAGTATTTT. Amino acid sequence: CSAPKIRLAEADTQYF. The chain is built from TRBV20-1 and TRBJ2-3; 9 bases align to TRBD2. The V segment lost 6 bases and the J segment 4 bases; nucleotides outside the gene matches: 14. Per the germline V gene, CDR1 is DFQATT and CDR2 is SNEGSKA (reference sequence). This CDR3 has 16 amino acids.

The rearrangement links TRBV5-1 to TRBJ2-5; the D is unclear. The CDR3 is 15 amino acids. Germline lookup yields CDR1 SGHRS and CDR2 YFSETQ. V was trimmed by 5 bases and J by 0 bases, leaving 14 bases between them. CDR3 region: CASSLSSSYQETQYF. CDR3 DNA sequence: TGCGCCAGCAGTTTATCTTCCTCGTACCAAGAGACCCAGTACTTC.

This clonotype was seen only a few times. This chain uses TRBV20-1 with TRBJ2-5, with D possibly being TRBD1 (5 bases). The CDR3 is 12 residues long. V lost 3 bases, J lost 3 bases, and 8 bases lay in between. Germline assignment: CDR1 DFQATT and CDR2 SNEGSKA (reference sequence). CDR3 region: CSASVGEETQYF. The CDR3 DNA reads TGCAGTGCTAGCGTAGGGGAAGAGACCCAGTACTTC.

CDR3 nucleotides: TGCAGTGCTAGAGATTCCGCCGCGGGTTTTAACTGGGGGGAGCTGTTTTTT. Translated: CSARDSAAGFNWGELFF. The V and J genes are TRBV20-1 and TRBJ2-2; TRBD2 is a possible D gene (5 bases). Trimming removed 0 bases at V and 8 bases at J, with 22 bases between. Germline V gives CDR1 DFQATT, CDR2 SNEGSKA (reference sequence). This CDR3 spans 17 amino acids.

This clonotype was seen more than once but under ten times. The genes are TRBV7-3 and TRBJ2-2; 10 positions agree with TRBD1. The V gene's germline CDR1 is SGHTA and CDR2 FQGTGA. V lost 5 bases and J lost 2; bases outside the gene matches: 2. The CDR3 runs to 15 residues. The CDR3 loop reads CASSPTGGNTGELFF. The CDR3 DNA reads TGTGCCAGCAGCCCGACAGGGGGCAACACCGGGGAGCTGTTTTTT.

By share, this clonotype counts as medium-sized. V and J are TRBV20-1 and TRBJ2-5; possibly TRBD1 for D (5 bases). Germline V CDR1 and CDR2: DFQATT, SNEGSKA (reference sequence). The ends were cut back, 3 bases at V and 5 bases at J, with 10 bases in the middle. The CDR3 spans 12 residues. The CDR3 protein is CSASSGIETQYF. DNA for the CDR3: TGCAGTGCTAGTTCAGGGATTGAGACCCAGTACTTC.

The chain recombines TRBV15 with TRBJ2-1; 8 bases are a match to TRBD1. V lost 1 base to trimming and J lost 7 bases; unmatched junction nucleotides: 9. The CDR3 contains 16 residues. Germline V CDR1 and CDR2: LNHNV, YYDKDF (reference sequence). The CDR3 sequence: CATSRGLGTGLNEQFF. Here the CDR3 DNA reads TGTGCCACCAGCAGAGGCCTGGGGACAGGTTTAAATGAGCAGTTCTTC.

The chain is built from TRBV5-4 and TRBJ1-1, with D tentatively TRBD1 (6 bases). The CDR3 contains 13 residues. Between the trimmed V and J ends, which lost 0 bases and 6 bases, there was a span of 9 bases. Germline V gives CDR1 SGHNT, CDR2 YYREEE (reference sequence). CDR3 sequence reads: CASSLDRVSEAFF. CDR3 DNA: TGTGCCAGCAGCTTGGACAGGGTCTCTGAAGCTTTCTTT. Combining the CDR3 with reference TRBV5-4 and TRBJ1-1 gives the whole variable domain ETGVTQSPTHLIKTRGQQVTLRCSSQSGHNTVSWYQQALGQGPQFIFQYYREEENGRGNFPPRFSGLQFPNYSSELNVNALELDDSALYLCASSLDRVSEAFFGQGTRLTVV.

CDR3 region: CAISRQGRNSYEQYF. The CDR3 DNA follows: TGTGCCATCAGTCGACAGGGTCGAAACTCCTACGAGCAGTACTTC. V and J are TRBV10-3 and TRBJ2-7; 7 bases are a match to TRBD1. V was clipped by 5 bases and J by 0 bases; unmatched bases: 7. This CDR3 contains 15 residues. The germline V gene encodes CDR1 ENHRY and CDR2 SYGVKD.

The CDR3: CATSDFKGAEDTQYF. CDR3 in DNA: TGTGCCACCAGTGATTTTAAGGGGGCAGAGGATACGCAGTATTTT. The chain combines TRBV24-1 with TRBJ2-3; 7 nucleotides agree with TRBD1. From germline, CDR1 is KGHDR and CDR2 SFDVKD. Unmatched junction bases numbered 6, after V lost 1 base and J lost 6 bases. This CDR3 is 15 amino acids long.

This clonotype was seen more than once but under ten times. The chain recombines TRBV11-2 with TRBJ1-5; D is uncertain. Germline CDR1 is SGHAT and CDR2 is FQNNGV. The CDR3 is 15 amino acids. The ends were cut back, 0 bases at V and 4 bases at J, with 10 bases in the middle. The CDR3 sequence is CASSLDGRANQPQHF. DNA of the CDR3: TGTGCCAGCAGCTTAGATGGGCGGGCAAATCAGCCCCAGCATTTT. Looking up the rest from reference TRBV11-2 and TRBJ1-5 gives the full variable domain: EAGVAQSPRYKIIEKRQSVAFWCNPISGHATLYWYQQILGQGPKLLIQFQNNGVVDDSQLPKDRFSAERLKGVDSTLKIQPAKLEDSAVYLCASSLDGRANQPQHFGDGTRLSIL.

This clonotype was detected only a few times. The CDR3 loop reads CASSLPRGGSPLHF. Written as DNA, the CDR3 is TGTGCCAGCAGTTTGCCCAGGGGCGGCTCACCCCTCCACTTT. The chain employs TRBV28 and TRBJ1-6, with D maybe TRBD1 (6 bases). Trimming pared 3 bases from V and 10 bases from J, leaving 13 bases between. Germline values: CDR1 MDHEN, CDR2 SYDVKM. The CDR3 covers 14 residues.

J is TRBJ1-2 and V is TRBV6-1, with D perhaps matching TRBD1 (6 bases). The germline V gene has CDR1 MNHNS and CDR2 SASEGT. This CDR3 has 16 residues. With 5 bases removed from V and 5 bases from J, the gap between germline ends came to 21 bases. The CDR3 is CASSNGPSGAGYGYTF. CDR3 coding DNA: TGTGCCAGCAGTAACGGCCCCTCGGGGGCAGGGTATGGCTACACCTTC.

This sequence joins TRBV7-8 and TRBJ2-7; D perhaps matches TRBD2 (6 bases). Germline V gives CDR1 SGHVS, CDR2 FQNEAQ. This CDR3 has 14 residues. The V end lost 7 bases, the J end lost 2 bases, and 15 bases lay between the germline ends. The CDR3 DNA reads as TGTGCCAGCACCACCCGGGACTCTACCTACGAGCAGTACTTC. Translating gives CASTTRDSTYEQYF.

A few counts support this clonotype. The chain links TRBV7-9 to TRBJ2-1; D may match TRBD1 or TRBD2 (5 bases each). The CDR3 is 14 residues long. V shed 5 bases and J shed 9 bases, with 17 bases lying between them. Germline CDR1 reads SEHNR; CDR2 reads FQNEAQ (reference sequence). CDR3 DNA sequence: TGTGCCAGCAGCGTCGGGGCCTTTATTGGTGAGCAGTTCTTC. The encoded protein is CASSVGAFIGEQFF.

The chain links TRBV15 to TRBJ2-7; TRBD1 matches 8 bases. This CDR3 region has 14 residues. The V gene end was trimmed by 3 bases and the J gene end by 5 bases; junction bases not matched to a gene: 6. The germline CDR1 and CDR2 sequences are LNHNV and YYDKDF (reference sequence). The DNA of the CDR3 is TGTGCCACCAGCAGGGACAGGGCTCTGAACGAGCAGTACTTC. It codes for CATSRDRALNEQYF.